This T cell receptor beta chain was recovered during a study of blood T cell repertoires in COVID-19. About the study: Samples representing acute and convalescent COVID-19 were sourced from the United States, Italy and Spain. Sample material is recorded as cDNA or gDNA derived from T cells, B-cell-depleted T cells, or PBMCs.

The germline gives CDR1 SGDLS, CDR2 YYNGEE. This CDR3 contains 15 residues. V was shortened by 0 bases and J by 2 bases, with 10 bases between the two germline ends. As handled by the study authors: Reference gene primer amplification in the assay estimated nucleated cell counts. TCRdb keeps only in-frame clones here, not all; method: immunoSEQ multiplex PCR. V, J and clone size are taken as reported in that table, and D and trimming were inferred from the DNA itself. The sample consists of roughly 150,000 clones, approximately 80% of them appearing once. V usage is TRBV9 and J usage is TRBJ2-3; D gene uncertain. This receptor was taken from a man in his sixties or seventies who had recovered from COVID-19. Sequenced: peripheral blood. This CDR3 is CASSVVGYDTDTQYF. The CDR3, as DNA: TGTGCCAGCAGCGTAGTGGGCTATGACACAGATACGCAGTATTTT.